Only a few counts were recorded for the clone carrying this T cell receptor (beta chain). The sample belongs to a study of identical twins. MiXCR was run by TCRdb on the 5' RACE reads, yielding one entry per CDR3 protein. The table has about 690,000 distinct CDR3 sequences, roughly 6% seen once. The V end lost 5 bases, the J end lost 5 bases, and 19 bases lay between the germline ends. This CDR3 contains 16 residues. CDR1 is SEHNR and CDR2 is FQNEAQ in the germline V gene (reference sequence). The TCR originated in a man in his late teens or twenties in good health. The V call is TRBV7-9, the J call TRBJ2-1, with D possibly matching TRBD1 (6 bases). The sequencing sample was made of naive T cells sorted from blood. The CDR3 spells CASSGPGAGKDNEQFF. CDR3 DNA: TGTGCCAGCAGCGGTCCAGGGGCGGGTAAAGACAATGAGCAGTTCTTC.